This TCR beta chain derives from a study of blood T cell repertoires in COVID-19. On the study more broadly: Sites across the United States, Italy and Spain contributed samples from acute and convalescent COVID-19. PBMCs, B-cell-depleted T cells, or T cells provided the cDNA or gDNA that made up the material.

This CDR3 contains 16 residues. Germline assignment: CDR1 SGHTA and CDR2 FQGNSA. Trimming removed 6 bases from V and 0 bases from J, with 15 bases in between. In the original workflow: From reference gene primer amplification, estimates of nucleated cell counts were derived. Generated by immunoSEQ multiplex PCR, the TCRdb table keeps only in-frame clones and is missing some. The V and J calls and clone size are taken from that table; D and trimming were inferred from the DNA. The sample contains about 530,000 clones, roughly nine tenths of which appear only once. The genes are TRBV7-2 and TRBJ1-3, with D possibly matching TRBD1 (5 bases). The specimen was peripheral blood. The sequence derives from a woman aged 50 to 60 with COVID-19, enrolled during active disease. CDR3 sequence reads: CASSNNGGYSGNTIYF. CDR3 nucleotide sequence: TGTGCCAGCAGTAATAATGGGGGGTACTCTGGAAACACCATATATTTT.